These 30 T cell receptor beta chains were all obtained from the same sample, sequenced in a study of T cells in women clearing cervical HPV infection. The data were produced by immunoSEQ multiplex PCR, yet TCRdb's version contains in-frame clones alone and is incomplete. The data show around 24,000 clones, and the top ten clones hold 3.5% to 4.5%. The sample comprised blood buffy coat. These receptors originate from a woman between 18 and 69 years old with a cervical HPV16 infection that either progressed to CIN3+ or cleared (not recorded which).

About this clone itself: The read terminates 3 residues ahead of where the CDR3 ends, so the germline J gene completes it. The chain uses TRBV20-1 and TRBJ1-4, with 10 bases matching TRBD1. From germline, CDR1 is DFQATT and CDR2 SNEGSKA (reference sequence). CDR3 length: 14 residues. V gave up 6 bases and J gave up 8 bases; unmatched junction bases: 9. The CDR3 sequence: CSAGDRGRKEKLFF. The part of the CDR3 DNA that was read is TGCAGTGCGGGGGACAGGGGAAGAAAGGAAAAA.

Turning to this clone: Sequencing ends 3 residues short of the CDR3 end; the germline J gene provides the rest. The chain links TRBV30 to TRBJ1-1; TRBD1 matches at 8 bases. Germline CDR1 GTSNPN, CDR2 SVGIG (reference sequence). The V gene end was trimmed by 4 bases and the J gene end by 4 bases; junction bases not matched to a gene: 2. The CDR3 contains 12 residues. Incomplete CDR3 DNA: TGTGCCTGGAAGACAGGGGTCACTGAA. This codes for CAWKTGVTE. The whole CDR3 protein reads CAWKTGVTEAFF.

On this clone itself: The CDR3 end is not reached by the read, which stops 3 residues before it; the germline J gene fills it in. The chain links TRBV5-6 to TRBJ1-2, with 10 bases matching TRBD1. The CDR3 is 13 residues long. CDR1 is SGHDT and CDR2 is YYEEEE in the germline V gene. Incomplete CDR3 DNA: TGTGCCAGCAGCCAGGACAGGGGGGACGGC. Its protein product is CASSQDRGDG. The entire CDR3 protein reads CASSQDRGDGYTF.

The CDR3 bases that were read are TGTGCCAGCAGCCCGACAGTCTCTGGT. Translating it yields CASSPTVSG. The whole CDR3 region reads CASSPTVSGQYF. The rearrangement links TRBV7-2 to TRBJ2-4; a possible D gene is TRBD1 (5 bases). The CDR3 end is not reached by the read, which stops 3 residues before it; the germline J gene fills it in. The CDR3 sequence is 12 residues long. CDR1 is SGHTA and CDR2 is FQGNSA in the germline V gene.

Comments on this clone: The CDR3 goes on 3 residues after the read ends, and that part is filled in from the germline J gene. J is TRBJ1-5 and V is TRBV5-6; no clear D. V lost 3 bases and J 7 bases, leaving 14 bases between the germline ends. The CDR3 extends over 14 amino acids. CDR1 SGHDT and CDR2 YYEEEE come from the germline V gene. CDR3 DNA (partial): TGTGCCAGCAGCTATGGCGGGGAGGGCCAGCCC. Encoded protein: CASSYGGEGQP. The whole CDR3 sequence is CASSYGGEGQPQHF.

With respect to this clone: The read stops 3 residues short of the end of the CDR3; the missing end is completed from the germline J gene. V gene TRBV19 combines with J gene TRBJ2-2; D remains ambiguous. There are 14 residues in the CDR3. Germline V gives CDR1 LNHDA, CDR2 SQIVND (reference sequence). The CDR3 is CASSLYATNEKLFF. CDR3 DNA, as far as it was read: TGTGCCAGTAGCTTATATGCAACTAATGAAAAG.

Partial CDR3 DNA: TGTGCCAGCAGTGTGGGGGCAACCTCCTACGAG. Translation gives CASSVGATSYE. In full, the CDR3 reads CASSVGATSYEQYF. This chain uses TRBV2 with TRBJ2-7; perhaps TRBD1 as D (6 bases). The read terminates 3 residues ahead of where the CDR3 ends, so the germline J gene completes it. The V gene's germline CDR1 is SNHLY and CDR2 FYNNEI. The CDR3 is made up of 14 amino acids. The V and J ends lost 4 bases and 0 bases respectively, with 10 bases between them.

About this clone: At one end the junction does not follow the germline gene, possibly because of a read error. Read coverage stops 3 residues before the CDR3 terminus; the germline J gene supplies the remainder. This sequence joins TRBV4-2 and TRBJ1-2; TRBD1 matches at 9 bases. The CDR3 has 14 amino acids. Germline V gene lookup returns CDR1 LGHNA and CDR2 YNFKEQ. This CDR3 reads CASSQGDRDHGYTF. CDR3 DNA, as far as it was read: TGCGCCAGCAGCCAAGGGGACAGGGACCATGGC.

To note about this clone: The read stops 3 residues short of the end of the CDR3; the missing end is completed from the germline J gene. The chain uses TRBV27 and TRBJ2-3, with 9 bases identical to TRBD2. V lost 6 bases and J lost 7; bases outside the gene matches: 8. CDR1 and CDR2 (germline): MNHEY, SMNVEV (reference sequence). This CDR3 region has 14 residues. The CDR3 DNA, read in part, is TGTGCCAGCAGGACTAGCGGTCCCACCTATACG. It translates to CASRTSGPTYT. From start to end, the CDR3 is CASRTSGPTYTQYF.

A note on this clone: The observed sequence ends 3 residues before the CDR3 terminus, with the missing tail filled in from the germline J gene. This chain joins TRBV5-1 and TRBJ2-4; the D gene is possibly TRBD1 (6 bases). The germline V and J ends were trimmed by 4 bases and 5 bases, with 10 bases remaining between them. From germline, CDR1 is SGHRS and CDR2 YFSETQ. The CDR3 sequence is 13 residues long. CDR3 DNA, as far as it was read: TGCGCCAGCAGCGGTGGACAGCAAAACATT. As protein: CASSGGQQNI. The CDR3 as a whole reads CASSGGQQNIQYF.

Worth noting for this clone: The CDR3 extends 3 residues past the end of the read, so its final part is completed from the germline J gene. The chain recombines TRBV19 with TRBJ2-2; D gene ambiguous. The CDR3 loop spans 14 amino acids. V was clipped by 6 bases and J by 4 bases, with 12 bases between them. Germline lookup yields CDR1 LNHDA and CDR2 SQIVND (reference sequence). CDR3 bases read: TGTGCCAGTAGACCACAAAAGGTCACCGGGGAG. Its translation: CASRPQKVTGE. The full CDR3 reads CASRPQKVTGELFF. The full variable domain, in which reference TRBV19 and TRBJ2-2 provide the parts outside the CDR3, is DGGITQSPKYLFRKEGQNVTLSCEQNLNHDAMYWYRQDPGQGLRLIYYSQIVNDFQKGDIAEGYSVSREKKESFPLTVTSAQKNPTAFYLCASRPQKVTGELFFGEGSRLTVL.

For this clone: The missing CDR3 end, 3 residues past where the read stops, is filled in from the germline J gene. V usage is TRBV6-2 or TRBV6-3 and J usage is TRBJ2-3; 8 bases fit TRBD2. The germline V gene has CDR1 MNHEY and CDR2 SVGEGT. V lost 8 bases, J lost 0 bases, and 4 bases stayed unmatched. The CDR3 contains 14 residues. CDR3 DNA, as far as it was read: TGTGCCAGCGGCAAGCGGGGGAGCACAGATACG. Protein product: CASGKRGSTDT. The whole CDR3 reads CASGKRGSTDTQYF.

To note about this clone: The read terminates 3 residues before the CDR3 end, so the remaining end is supplied by the germline J gene. The chain is built from TRBV6-2 or TRBV6-3 and TRBJ2-3, with D uncertain. The CDR3 is made up of 13 amino acids. Per the germline V gene, CDR1 is MNHEY and CDR2 is SVGEGT. The CDR3 DNA, read in part, is TGTGCCAGCAGTTACTCGCTAGGTGAGACG. It specifies CASSYSLGET. The whole CDR3 sequence is CASSYSLGETQYF.

On this clone: The read falls 3 residues short of the CDR3 end, and the missing part is taken from the germline J gene. This chain uses TRBV30 with TRBJ1-6; D remains unclear. CDR1 GTSNPN and CDR2 SVGIG come from the germline V gene (reference sequence). The CDR3 is 17 amino acids. V lost 2 bases, J lost 0 bases, and 14 bases lay in between. The CDR3 protein is CAWSPRRVSSYNSPLHF. CDR3 DNA (partial): TGTGCCTGGAGTCCCCGTCGGGTGAGCTCCTATAATTCACCC.

As regards this clone: The sequence runs out 3 residues before the end of the CDR3; the remainder is reconstructed from the germline J gene. Other DNA sequences in this specimen translate into the identical CDR3. The chain couples TRBV2 to TRBJ1-5; D gene ambiguous. Germline-derived CDR1 and CDR2 are SNHLY and FYNNEI. The CDR3 contains 13 residues. Trimming removed 3 bases from V and 1 base from J, with 4 bases in between. This chain's CDR3 is CASSDGSNQPQHF. The CDR3 bases that were read are TGTGCCAGCAGTGACGGGAGCAATCAGCCC. Full variable domain (missing parts from reference TRBV2 and TRBJ1-5): EPEVTQTPSHQVTQMGQEVILRCVPISNHLYFYWYRQILGQKVEFLVSFYNNEISEKSEIFDDQFSVERPDGSNFTLKIRSTKLEDSAMYFCASSDGSNQPQHFGDGTRLSIL.

In the case of this clone: One end of the junction fails to match germline, which may point to a read error. The sequence runs out 3 residues before the end of the CDR3; the remainder is reconstructed from the germline J gene. The chain is built from TRBV4-2 and TRBJ1-6; D is perhaps TRBD1 (6 bases). The CDR3 is 15 amino acids. CDR1 is LGHNA and CDR2 is YNFKEQ in the germline V gene. CDR3 DNA (partial): TGCGCCAGCAGATCAGGGGCCGCCAATAATTCACCC. Translating gives CASRSGAANNSP. The entire CDR3 sequence reads CASRSGAANNSPLHF.

A note on this clone: Read data end 3 residues before the CDR3 end; the end is taken from the germline J gene. The chain links TRBV3-1 (or the pseudogene TRBV3-2) to TRBJ1-2; no clear D gene. The germline gives CDR1 LGHDT, CDR2 YNNKEL (reference sequence). This CDR3 has 14 amino acids. Trimming removed 1 base from V and 3 bases from J, with 9 bases in between. CDR3 sequence: CASSQGRPDYGYTF. Incomplete CDR3 DNA: TGTGCCAGCAGCCAAGGGCGGCCAGACTATGGC.

A note on this clone: Read data end 3 residues before the CDR3 end; the end is taken from the germline J gene. J is TRBJ1-6 and V is TRBV19; D possibly corresponds to TRBD1 (6 bases). V was trimmed by 7 bases and J by 4 bases, leaving 11 bases between them. This CDR3 comprises 14 residues. CDR1 and CDR2 from the germline V gene are LNHDA and SQIVND (reference sequence). The sequenced part of the CDR3 DNA is TGTGCCAGTATGGACAGTTCTTATAATTCACCC. It translates to CASMDSSYNSP. The whole CDR3 sequence is CASMDSSYNSPLHF.

For this clone: The read gets to within 3 residues of the CDR3 end, and the germline J gene fills in the rest. J is TRBJ1-3 and V is TRBV7-2, with unresolved D. Germline loops: CDR1 SGHTA, CDR2 FQGNSA. Trimming cost V 1 base and J 0 bases, with 7 bases left between them. CDR3 length equals 15 residues. The CDR3 sequence is CASSLGFSSGNTIYF. Incomplete CDR3 DNA: TGTGCCAGCAGCTTAGGGTTTAGCTCTGGAAACACC.

Points on this clone: The read halts 3 residues ahead of the CDR3 end, with the missing end drawn from the germline J gene. This chain connects TRBV7-6 to TRBJ1-2, with TRBD1 as a possible D gene (5 bases). The CDR3 loop spans 16 amino acids. Looked up from germline, CDR1 is SGHVS and CDR2 is FNYEAQ. This CDR3 is CASSPGDNPSTDTYTF. The sequenced part of the CDR3 DNA is TGTGCCAGCAGCCCGGGGGATAATCCTAGCACAGATACC. Together with reference TRBV7-6 and TRBJ1-2, the CDR3 gives the full variable domain: GAGVSQSPRYKVTKRGQDVALRCDPISGHVSLYWYRQALGQGPEFLTYFNYEAQQDKSGLPNDRFSAERPEGSISTLTIQRTEQRDSAMYRCASSPGDNPSTDTYTFGSGTRLTVV.

Worth noting for this clone: The read finishes 3 residues shy of the CDR3 end, and the germline J gene is used to complete it. The gene calls are TRBV18 and TRBJ2-6; no reliable D call. The CDR3 is 17 residues long. Germline V lookup: CDR1 KGHSH, CDR2 LQKENI. The V end lost 0 bases, the J end lost 2 bases, and 11 bases lay between the germline ends. CDR3 protein: CASSPPGRLAGANVLTF. The part of the CDR3 DNA that was read is TGTGCCAGCTCACCACCGGGCAGGTTGGCTGGGGCCAACGTC.

As to this clone: Read sequence stops 3 residues before the CDR3 end, and the germline J gene provides the missing end. V usage is TRBV30 and J usage is TRBJ2-1; D perhaps matches TRBD2 (6 bases). The length of the CDR3 is 11 residues. Germline loops: CDR1 GTSNPN, CDR2 SVGIG (reference sequence). Trimming stripped 7 bases from V and 6 bases from J, with 10 bases between. CDR3 DNA (partial): TGTGCCTCCAACGGGGGCAATGAG. It translates to CASNGGNE. The full CDR3 protein reads CASNGGNEQFF.

A remark on this clone: The sequenced fragment ends 3 residues before the CDR3 boundary, so the rest is inferred from the germline J gene. The chain couples TRBV6-2 or TRBV6-3 to TRBJ2-1; 10 bases fit TRBD2. The germline V gene has CDR1 MNHEY and CDR2 SVGEGT. Trimming cost V 6 bases and J 6 bases; bases outside gene matches: 5. The CDR3 runs 14 residues. Incomplete CDR3 DNA: TGTGCCAGCAGCGGACTAGCGGAGATCAATGAG. As protein: CASSGLAEINE. The whole CDR3 sequence reads CASSGLAEINEQFF.

As concerns this clone: The DNA ends 3 residues before the CDR3 does, and the rest of the CDR3 is filled in from the germline J gene. The chain combines TRBV5-1 with TRBJ1-2; 9 positions match TRBD1. The CDR3 covers 14 residues. Germline CDR1 is SGHRS and CDR2 is YFSETQ. The CDR3 reads CASSLAGQGSVYTF. The covered CDR3 bases are TGCGCCAGCAGCCTGGCGGGACAGGGATCTGTC. Full variable domain (missing parts from reference TRBV5-1 and TRBJ1-2): KAGVTQTPRYLIKTRGQQVTLSCSPISGHRSVSWYQQTPGQGLQFLFEYFSETQRNKGNFPGRFSGRQFSNSRSEMNVSTLELGDSALYLCASSLAGQGSVYTFGSGTRLTVV.

Concerning this clone: The read falls 3 residues short of the CDR3 end, and the missing part is taken from the germline J gene. The chain recombines TRBV7-9 with TRBJ1-3; the match to TRBD1 covers 8 bases. The V gene end was trimmed by 5 bases and the J gene end by 2 bases; junction bases not matched to a gene: 5. The CDR3 is 15 amino acids. CDR1 is SEHNR, CDR2 FQNEAQ, per germline (reference sequence). Partial CDR3 DNA: TGTGCCAGCAGCCCGATGACAGGGGCTGGAAACACC. This codes for CASSPMTGAGNT. The complete CDR3 protein is CASSPMTGAGNTIYF.

Remarks on this clone: The CDR3 extends 3 residues past the end of the read, so its final part is completed from the germline J gene. This chain joins TRBV6-2 or TRBV6-3 and TRBJ1-5, with D possibly matching TRBD1 (6 bases). The CDR3 loop spans 15 amino acids. Per germline, CDR1 MNHEY and CDR2 SVGEGT. V lost 6 bases, J lost 2 bases, and 14 bases lay in between. The CDR3 spells CASSIQGWGNQPQHF. The sequenced part of the CDR3 DNA is TGTGCCAGCAGCATACAGGGCTGGGGCAATCAGCCC.

On this clone: Coverage ceases 3 residues before the CDR3 finishes, and the germline J gene fills in the end. The rearrangement links TRBV20-1 to TRBJ2-7; D is ambiguous. The CDR3 runs 15 residues. CDR1 and CDR2 from the germline V gene are DFQATT and SNEGSKA (reference sequence). V lost 4 bases and J lost 3, with 19 bases in between. CDR3 bases read: TGCAGTGCTACTCCTGACAAATCCTCTCACTACGAG. Protein: CSATPDKSSHYE. The CDR3 in its entirety is CSATPDKSSHYEQYF.

CDR3 residues: CASSLMGQGRGYTF. CDR3 DNA, as far as it was read: TGTGCCAGCAGCTTAATGGGCCAGGGCAGGGGC. V is TRBV5-4 and J is TRBJ1-2; D possibly corresponds to TRBD1 (5 bases). The CDR3 is cut off 3 residues early in the read; its end comes from the germline J gene. This CDR3 contains 14 residues. Germline V gives CDR1 SGHNT, CDR2 YYREEE (reference sequence).

Points on this clone: The read gets to within 3 residues of the CDR3 end, and the germline J gene fills in the rest. The genes are TRBV5-4 and TRBJ1-3; 7 bases agree with TRBD1. The CDR3 spans 15 residues. J lost 3 bases, V lost 9 bases, and 12 bases had no gene match. CDR1 and CDR2 (germline): SGHNT, YYREEE (reference sequence). CDR3 residues: CAIASWDRNGNTIYF. Partial CDR3 DNA: TGTGCCATCGCCTCGTGGGACAGAAATGGAAACACC.

Comments on this clone: The sequenced fragment ends 3 residues before the CDR3 boundary, so the rest is inferred from the germline J gene. V usage is TRBV7-6 and J usage is TRBJ1-1; D ambiguous. The CDR3 covers 15 residues. V shed 1 base and J shed 1 base, with 10 bases lying between them. Per the germline V gene, CDR1 is SGHVS and CDR2 is FNYEAQ. The CDR3 is CASSLEAGQNTEAFF. The sequenced CDR3 bases are TGTGCCAGCAGCTTAGAAGCGGGCCAGAACACTGAA.